This record covers a single T cell receptor beta chain. Its specificity is unknown. This sample was included in a study of cytomegalovirus exposure and HLA in healthy donors. Background on the study: Within the Caucasian-associated ancestry cluster were 81% of the 300 to 450 genotyped donors. The study's findings and limits: Across donors, sequencing depth was assumed by presence/absence analyses to be roughly uniform.

Both 60 Vbeta primers and 13 Jbeta primers went into the PCR. Libraries were prepared by immunoSEQ multiplex PCR; TCRdb keeps only in-frame clonotypes and omits some of them. The table lists about 120,000 clones, about 80% of them singletons. Germline V gene data show CDR1 as SGHTS and CDR2 as YDEGEE. Trimming took off 0 bases at V and 2 bases at J, with 9 bases between the two ends. The length of the CDR3 is 16 residues. Specimen: PBMCs. The gene calls are TRBV5-8 and TRBJ2-6; D is ambiguous. This clonotype was obtained from a man between 25 and 39 years old in good health and CMV-seropositive. CDR3 residues: CASSLGWAPGANVLTF. DNA of the CDR3: TGTGCCAGCAGCTTGGGGTGGGCCCCTGGGGCCAACGTCCTGACTTTC.